The next 19 T cell receptor beta chains were all read from a single sample in a study of early T cells in non-severe SARS-CoV-2 infection (dated by TCRdb to about 2021). Receptors were amplified or captured by 5' RACE. The listed sequencing device is NextSeq 500. TCRdb ran its own pipeline on the public reads, namely fastp trimming at Q25 and MiXCR clone calling, and kept in-frame beta chains. Each CDR3 protein appears once, grouped with its most common genes and DNA. The sample table lists tens of thousands of distinct CDR3 sequences, roughly 21% of them with a count of one. In total, the top ten clones hold about 15% of the sample. The sequencing here drew on whole blood, taken at baseline. These receptors all stem from an adult who was a healthcare worker with PCR-confirmed SARS-CoV-2 infection or an uninfected control (not recorded which).

The sample holds a few counts of this clonotype. The chain combines TRBV20-1 with TRBJ2-7; weak D call: TRBD1 (6 bases). Germline CDR1 DFQATT, CDR2 SNEGSKA (reference sequence). Trimming removed 5 bases at V and 3 bases at J, with 11 bases between. This CDR3 comprises 12 residues. CDR3 protein: CSAFKGDYEQYF. The CDR3 DNA is TGCAGTGCTTTTAAGGGGGACTACGAGCAGTACTTC.

As DNA, the CDR3 is TGTGCCAGTAGGAGAGCGGAAAAACTGTTTTTT. Translated: CASRRAEKLFF. This rearrangement joins TRBV19 to TRBJ1-4; D is unresolved. The germline gives CDR1 LNHDA, CDR2 SQIVND (reference sequence). V was trimmed by 6 bases and J by 8 bases, leaving 7 bases between them. The CDR3 spans 11 residues.

This clonotype came up a few times. The chain combines TRBV12-3 or TRBV12-4 with TRBJ2-5, with D unresolved. The CDR3 extends over 14 amino acids. With 2 bases removed from V and 5 bases from J, the gap between germline ends came to 12 bases. CDR3 sequence: CASSLIRRAETQYF. The CDR3 DNA reads as TGTGCCAGCAGTTTAATTCGTAGGGCCGAGACCCAGTACTTC.

Only a few counts were recorded for this clonotype. The CDR3 loop is CASSQDLNSGADTQYF. The CDR3 DNA sequence: TGTGCCAGCAGCCAAGATTTAAACTCGGGGGCGGATACGCAGTATTTT. This sequence joins TRBV3-1 and TRBJ2-3, with D perhaps matching TRBD1 or TRBD2 (6 bases each). The germline gives CDR1 LGHDT, CDR2 YNNKEL (reference sequence). V gave up 0 bases and J gave up 6 bases, with 16 bases separating them. The CDR3 contains 16 residues.

The rearrangement uses TRBV3-1 and TRBJ1-2, with D possibly TRBD1 on 6 matching bases. The V gene's germline CDR1 is LGHDT and CDR2 YNNKEL (reference sequence). With 3 bases removed from V and 0 bases from J, the gap between germline ends came to 8 bases. The length of the CDR3 is 14 residues. CDR3 sequence reads: CASSHGQPNYGYTF. CDR3 DNA sequence: TGTGCCAGCAGCCACGGACAGCCTAACTATGGCTACACCTTC.

Only a few counts were recorded for this clonotype. The rearrangement links TRBV3-1 to TRBJ2-1; D might be TRBD2 (6 bases). This CDR3 is built from 14 residues. Between the trimmed V and J ends, which lost 8 bases and 5 bases, there was a span of 16 bases. Per the germline V gene, CDR1 is LGHDT and CDR2 is YNNKEL (reference sequence). CDR3 sequence: CASGGTSPNNEQFF. The CDR3 nucleotides read TGTGCCAGCGGCGGGACGAGCCCCAACAATGAGCAGTTCTTC.

The chain joins TRBV4-2 to TRBJ1-5; maybe TRBD1 (6 bases). There are 15 residues in the CDR3. Germline CDR1 LGHNA, CDR2 YNFKEQ. The germline V and J ends were trimmed by 0 bases and 7 bases, with 13 bases remaining between them. CDR3 bases: TGTGCCAGCAGCCAAGATATGGGGGGCAGCCAGCCCCAGCATTTT. This sequence encodes CASSQDMGGSQPQHF.

The rearrangement links TRBV27 to TRBJ2-2, with D unclear. Trimming removed 6 bases at V and 7 bases at J, with 6 bases between. The CDR3 covers 11 residues. CDR1 is MNHEY, CDR2 SMNVEV, per germline (reference sequence). CDR3 in DNA: TGTGCCAGCAGGAAGAACGGGGAGCTGTTTTTT. It specifies CASRKNGELFF.

The sample holds a few counts of this clonotype. The rearrangement joins TRBV6-5 to TRBJ1-2, with 8 bases that match TRBD1. Losses at the gene ends were 5 bases for V and 6 bases for J; bases not matched to a gene: 11. Germline loops: CDR1 MNHEY, CDR2 SVGAGI. The CDR3 runs to 15 residues. The CDR3 protein is CASSRLGQDNHGYTF. Written as DNA, the CDR3 is TGTGCCAGCAGTCGTCTGGGACAGGATAATCATGGCTACACCTTC.

V and J are TRBV3-1 and TRBJ2-2; D unclear. The length of the CDR3 is 14 residues. Germline V gene data show CDR1 as LGHDT and CDR2 as YNNKEL (reference sequence). V dropped 4 bases and J dropped 5 bases, with 11 bases sitting between them. CDR3 coding DNA: TGTGCCAGCAGCCCTTTCCAACTGACCGGGGAGCTGTTTTTT. Translated: CASSPFQLTGELFF.

This clonotype was counted between two and nine times. The rearrangement uses TRBV4-1 and TRBJ1-2; D perhaps matches TRBD1 (5 bases). The CDR3 consists of 17 residues. Germline V gene data show CDR1 as MGHRA and CDR2 as YSYEKL. With 0 bases removed from V and 0 bases from J, the gap between germline ends came to 14 bases. The CDR3 here is CASSQEYQGRPNYGYTF. Here the CDR3 DNA reads TGCGCCAGCAGCCAAGAGTATCAGGGTAGGCCTAACTATGGCTACACCTTC.

The chain carries TRBV7-2 and TRBJ1-1, with D hard to call. Trimming pared 3 bases from V and 5 bases from J, leaving 13 bases between. The V gene's germline CDR1 is SGHTA and CDR2 FQGNSA. The CDR3 is made up of 14 amino acids. CDR3 amino acids: CASSLATTGTEAFF. The CDR3 coding sequence is TGTGCCAGCAGCTTGGCGACGACGGGGACTGAAGCTTTCTTT.

This clonotype was found many times. This chain links TRBV7-2 with TRBJ2-3; D gene unclear. CDR1 is SGHTA, CDR2 FQGNSA, per germline. The CDR3 spans 13 residues. The germline V and J ends were trimmed by 5 bases and 2 bases, with 8 bases remaining between them. The CDR3 coding sequence is TGTGCCAGCAGCGTCAGAACCACAGATACGCAGTATTTT. This gives the protein CASSVRTTDTQYF.

The table lists this clonotype with a few counts. This sequence joins TRBV3-1 and TRBJ2-2; unclear D gene. CDR1 LGHDT and CDR2 YNNKEL come from the germline V gene (reference sequence). V gave up 4 bases and J gave up 5 bases, with 11 bases separating them. This CDR3 has 14 amino acids. The DNA of the CDR3 is TGTGCCAGCAGCCTATTAGGTGGGACCGGGGAGCTGTTTTTT. Amino acids: CASSLLGGTGELFF.

This clonotype was detected a few times. The V call is TRBV4-1, the J call TRBJ2-1; D possibly matches TRBD1 or TRBD2 (5 bases each). The CDR3 extends over 14 amino acids. V gave up 1 base and J gave up 6 bases, with 10 bases separating them. Germline V gene lookup returns CDR1 MGHRA and CDR2 YSYEKL. The CDR3 reads CASSQVEGTNEQFF. CDR3 nucleotide sequence: TGCGCCAGCAGCCAAGTGGAAGGGACCAATGAGCAGTTCTTC.

This chain connects TRBV11-2 to TRBJ2-3; D unclear. The CDR3 totals 14 residues. Germline-derived CDR1 and CDR2 are SGHAT and FQNNGV. The germline V and J ends were trimmed by 3 bases and 4 bases, with 11 bases remaining between them. In DNA form, the CDR3 reads TGTGCCAGCAGCTTCGACCTTGGGTCAGATACGCAGTATTTT. Protein: CASSFDLGSDTQYF.

The chain combines TRBV6-6 with TRBJ2-5; TRBD1 agrees at 10 bases. V shed 10 bases and J 6 bases; nucleotides not matched to a gene: 11. Germline CDR1 is MNHNY and CDR2 is SVGAGI (reference sequence). This CDR3 is 14 amino acids long. The CDR3 bases are TGTGCCACCCGACCGGGACAGGGGATAAAGACCCAGTACTTC. This translates into CATRPGQGIKTQYF.

This clonotype appeared a few times. V is TRBV12-3 or TRBV12-4 and J is TRBJ1-2; 9 bases agree with TRBD1. With V trimmed by 5 bases and J by 6 bases, 16 bases remained unmatched. This CDR3 is built from 17 residues. In nucleotides, the CDR3 is TGTGCCAGCAGTAGCACCCGAAGGGACAGGGCCATCGATGGCTACACCTTC. It encodes CASSSTRRDRAIDGYTF.

The rearrangement joins TRBV15 to TRBJ1-6, with TRBD1 matching over 7 bases. The CDR3 loop spans 15 amino acids. Per germline, CDR1 LNHNV and CDR2 YYDKDF (reference sequence). Germline trimming cut 3 bases from V and 11 bases from J; bases unmatched to any gene: 10. CDR3 in DNA: TGTGCCACCAGCAGGGACAGGTTGAAAATCGCACCCCTCCACTTT. Translated, it gives CATSRDRLKIAPLHF.